This T cell receptor (beta chain) emerged from a study of blood T cells in healthy people across ages (dated by TCRdb to the mid-2010s). About the investigation overall: In model experiments, template switching captured about one uniquely barcoded TCR beta cDNA molecule for every two T cells. Age-related changes in TCR beta repertoire diversity were measured in the study by deep sequencing normalized with unique cDNA molecular identifiers. The donors were divided into four age groups: young (average approximately 15 years), middle-aged (approximately 42), aged (about 60) and long-lived (about 84). To avoid experimental bias, donors of different ages were randomly spread across the sequencing lanes. Two additional independent replicas of 1 million unique cDNA reads from the same blood draw were analyzed for two donors (one aged 18 to 30 and one aged 80 or older). On the study overall, not on this receptor specifically: There was a strong correlation between observed TCR beta diversity and the percentage of naive T cells measured by flow cytometry. As age increased, observed TCR beta diversity per million T cells dropped in a roughly linear way, and a significant reduction was already evident by age around 41. Donor CMV infection status was unknown, potentially confounding age-related changes in expanded clonotypes. The long-lived group showed more naive CD4+ T cells, fewer expanded clones and increased TCR diversity than the aged group, suggesting age selection. Estimates of total diversity from one million sequenced T cells were regarded as lower bounds and underestimates. Because profiling used bulk unsorted PBMCs, naive and antigen-experienced compartments could not be compared conclusively.

The donors were about 40 Caucasian individuals from Russia, aged roughly 6 to 100 years, who were systemically healthy. Roughly 9 milliliters of peripheral blood were drawn from each donor into EDTA-treated Vacutainer tubes. Ficoll-Paque density-gradient centrifugation was used to isolate PBMCs, with at least 7 million obtained per sample. Trizol reagent was used to extract total RNA from the PBMCs, yielding at least 5.5 micrograms per sample. Naive CD45RAhigh/CD27high T cell percentages were measured by flow cytometry on a PBMC aliquot from every donor. From the cysteine through the phenylalanine, the CDR3 covers 15 amino acids. The read is trimmed to its CDR3 DNA, 45 bases read in frame from base 1. V is trimmed back by 4 bases and J by 7 bases, and the junction contains 9 bases that no gene match accounts for. Reading the germline V gene gives CDR1 SGHTA and CDR2 FQGNSA. Libraries were made using 5' RACE. This sample was sequenced with an Illumina HiSeq 2500. A second PCR of roughly 7 to 11 cycles was performed with a sample-barcoded 5' primer and a J-beta primer mix. Each TCR beta cDNA molecule received a unique molecular identifier from a template-switch 5' adaptor carrying 12 random nucleotides. At least 3 million CDR3-containing paired-end reads were obtained from each sample. All of the RNA was converted into first-strand cDNA using the Mint cDNA synthesis kit, with a TRBC-specific oligonucleotide serving as the primer. Following uracil-DNA glycosylase treatment, all cDNA underwent a first 18-cycle PCR with the universal primers M1SS and BC2_uni_R. The study's processing was this. Normalization of each sample was performed by random selection of 1 million high-quality reads, each carrying a distinct molecular identifier. Reads sharing molecular identifiers were discarded rather than binned into consensus sequences. MiTCR, run with a Q25 quality threshold and the strictest error-elimination algorithm, handled CDR3 identification, clonotype clustering and error correction. Lower-bound total TCR beta diversity was estimated with a nonparametric unseen species model using Euler transformation. TCRdb reran the public reads through fastp at Q25 and MiXCR, keeping productive beta chains. Rows with a matching CDR3 protein are joined into one entry that keeps the most common DNA and genes. TCRdb, rather than the study authors, made the V and J calls. In this sample the table shows 700,000 to 950,000 distinct CDR3 sequences, around 46% of which occur a single time. The top ten clones comprise less than 25% of the sample.

In its sample, this clonotype was seen many times. This receptor's antigen is unknown. The record has no base qualities; no much larger clone is one base away. The V and J segments used are TRBV7-2 and TRBJ2-3, and TRBD2 aligns with 9 junction nucleotides. This receptor was obtained from a woman aged 60-70 years in good health. Sequenced material: blood. CDR3 protein: CASSSDGTSLNTQYF. In nucleotide form, the sequence is TGTGCCAGCAGCTCTGATGGGACTAGCCTGAATACGCAGTATTTT. The reference TRBV7-2 and TRBJ2-3 proteins fill in what lies around the CDR3, so the full variable domain reads GAGVSQSPSNKVTEKGKDVELRCDPISGHTALYWYRQSLGQGLEFLIYFQGNSAPDKSGLPSDRFSAERTGGSVSTLTIQRTQQEDSAVYLCASSSDGTSLNTQYFGPGTRLTVL.